The 5 T cell receptor beta chains below come from one sample, sequenced in a study of siplizumab effects on memory and regulatory T cells. Data came from immunoSEQ multiplex PCR; TCRdb stores just in-frame clones and leaves some out. The repertoire holds under 110,000 clones, with 85% to 95% as singletons. Material for sequencing was non-Treg CD4+ T cells sorted from blood. The receptors derive from a human donor in good health.

J is TRBJ1-1 and V is TRBV18, with 7 bases identical to TRBD1. Germline values: CDR1 KGHSH, CDR2 LQKENI. V was clipped by 0 bases and J by 0 bases; unmatched bases: 4. The CDR3 runs 16 residues. The CDR3 nucleotides are TGTGCCAGCTCACCACCGACAGGGTCATTGAACACTGAAGCTTTCTTT. As protein: CASSPPTGSLNTEAFF.

The genes are TRBV15 and TRBJ2-1; 14 bases are a match to TRBD2. Trimming took 8 bases from V and 7 from J; bases not matched to a gene: 10. Germline CDR1 reads LNHNV; CDR2 reads YYDKDF (reference sequence). The CDR3 runs to 16 residues. This CDR3 reads CATHPFGTSGSNEQFF. The CDR3 DNA reads TGTGCCACCCACCCCTTTGGGACTAGCGGGAGTAATGAGCAGTTCTTC.

The chain has TRBV7-9 and TRBJ2-7; either TRBD1 or TRBD2 may fit D (6 bases each). The CDR3 covers 19 residues. Trimming shortened V by 0 bases and J by 0 bases, and 21 bases separated the two germline ends. Germline assignment: CDR1 SEHNR and CDR2 FQNEAQ (reference sequence). The CDR3 region is CASSLARGTPGHSSYEQYF. CDR3 in DNA: TGTGCCAGCAGCTTAGCGCGGGGCACGCCGGGACACAGCTCCTACGAGCAGTACTTC.

CDR3 sequence: CAWSGQAYQPQHF. The CDR3 DNA reads TGTGCCTGGAGCGGACAGGCCTACCAGCCCCAGCATTTT. V usage is TRBV30 and J usage is TRBJ1-5, with 7 bases identical to TRBD1. The CDR3 loop spans 13 amino acids. The germline V gene has CDR1 GTSNPN and CDR2 SVGIG (reference sequence). The V and J ends lost 3 bases and 7 bases, in that order; junction bases with no gene match: 6.

This clone was recorded once. The CDR3 coding sequence is TGTGCCAGCCTAGCCGGGCCGAGGCGCAGCACCGGGGAGCTGTTTTTT. It yields the protein CASLAGPRRSTGELFF. This chain links TRBV6-6 with TRBJ2-2; tentatively, D is TRBD2 (5 bases). Germline V lookup: CDR1 MNHNY, CDR2 SVGAGI (reference sequence). The CDR3 has 16 residues. V was cut by 8 bases and J by 4 bases, with 20 bases left in between.